The sequence of this T cell receptor (beta chain) was determined in a study of STAT3 mutations in large granular lymphocyte leukemia. Study overall: Among longitudinally sequenced T-LGLL patients, roughly half had canonical activating STAT3 mutations detected.

Germline CDR1 LGHNA, CDR2 YSLEER. With 0 bases removed from V and 3 bases from J, the gap between germline ends came to 9 bases. This CDR3 spans 14 amino acids. On this clone itself: Its antigen is still unknown.

This table comes from immunoSEQ multiplex PCR, and its TCRdb copy is limited to in-frame clones, with some not included. Among around 7,000 clones, roughly four fifths were seen once, and the ten largest hold about 25%. Study results and caveats: In some patients, a small highly pathogenic clone possibly went undetected. Every T-LGLL patient had at least one immunodominant TCRbeta clonotype. In several patients, dominant TCR clone burden exceeded STAT3 mutant burden, suggesting STAT3 mutation arose secondarily. In about 30% of the 18 patients, new TCR clonotypes emerged after therapy.

The V gene is TRBV4-3, the J gene TRBJ2-7; unclear D gene. Sequencing used peripheral blood mononuclear cells. The TCR sequence derives from a woman between 40 and 55 years old with T-cell large granular lymphocyte leukemia. Some clones in this sample may be carry-over from other donors' samples. The CDR3, as DNA: TGCGCCAGCAGCCAAGACGCCCAGAACTACGAGCAGTACTTC. Amino acid sequence: CASSQDAQNYEQYF.